These T cell receptor beta chains were read from a single sample in a study of blood T cell repertoires in COVID-19. Clones were sequenced by immunoSEQ multiplex PCR, and TCRdb holds only the in-frame ones, with some missing. The repertoire has about 92,000 clones, roughly nine tenths of them found once; the top ten carry about 1.7%. Specimen: peripheral blood. These receptors were collected from a human donor with active COVID-19. The donor label of this sample is uncertain. Each CDR3 is given with its conserved first and last residue. The order of the fields is J gene, D gene, V gene, CDR3 protein. D genes are given only for firm matches.

j_call: TRBJ2-7
d_call: .
v_call: TRBV7-9
cdr3_aa: CASSLGQVSSYEQYF

j_call: TRBJ1-1
d_call: .
v_call: TRBV10-3
cdr3_aa: CAISESRQLNTEAFF

j_call: TRBJ2-7
d_call: .
v_call: TRBV7-8
cdr3_aa: CASSLGTSHEQYF

j_call: TRBJ2-5
d_call: TRBD1
v_call: TRBV24-1
cdr3_aa: CATSDFARQGTEETQYF

j_call: TRBJ2-7
d_call: TRBD1
v_call: TRBV28
cdr3_aa: CASSFSRGSYEQYF

j_call: TRBJ2-3
d_call: .
v_call: TRBV6-5
cdr3_aa: CASSRERTDTQYF

j_call: TRBJ2-5
d_call: .
v_call: TRBV6-6
cdr3_aa: CASSPRGGNAETQYF

j_call: TRBJ2-3
d_call: .
v_call: TRBV19
cdr3_aa: CASSIVGGADTQYF

j_call: TRBJ2-4
d_call: TRBD2
v_call: TRBV19
cdr3_aa: CASSTGLAGDNIQYF

j_call: TRBJ1-2
d_call: TRBD1
v_call: TRBV28
cdr3_aa: CASRFGQGFYGYTF

j_call: TRBJ2-7
d_call: .
v_call: TRBV7-6
cdr3_aa: CASSLIAPLRASGIPYEQYF

j_call: TRBJ1-2
d_call: .
v_call: TRBV4-3
cdr3_aa: CASSQDLEVNNYGYTF

j_call: TRBJ2-7
d_call: .
v_call: TRBV19
cdr3_aa: CASGAGDTYEQYF

j_call: TRBJ1-4
d_call: .
v_call: TRBV15
cdr3_aa: CATSRYLSTGSTNEKLFF

j_call: TRBJ2-1
d_call: .
v_call: TRBV21-1
cdr3_aa: CASSNPDRGDYNEQFF

j_call: TRBJ1-3
d_call: .
v_call: TRBV28
cdr3_aa: CASSFGGSGNTIYF

j_call: TRBJ2-1
d_call: .
v_call: TRBV29-1
cdr3_aa: CSSFRDWADNEQFF

j_call: TRBJ2-2
d_call: TRBD2
v_call: TRBV7-3
cdr3_aa: CASSPKAASGDTGELFF

j_call: TRBJ2-3
d_call: TRBD1
v_call: TRBV13
cdr3_aa: CASSPLGQGGTDTQYF

j_call: TRBJ2-1
d_call: .
v_call: TRBV7-8
cdr3_aa: CASSLRTGSSYNEQFF

j_call: TRBJ2-2
d_call: TRBD2
v_call: TRBV7-2
cdr3_aa: CASSQDSASGGAGELFF

j_call: TRBJ2-7
d_call: .
v_call: TRBV4-1
cdr3_aa: CASSHVTGPGRYEQYF

j_call: TRBJ1-2
d_call: .
v_call: TRBV28
cdr3_aa: CASSEAAGYTF

j_call: TRBJ1-1
d_call: TRBD1
v_call: TRBV5-4
cdr3_aa: CASSSRAGGTEAFF

j_call: TRBJ1-5
d_call: .
v_call: TRBV5-1
cdr3_aa: CASSLDGGVSNQPQHF

j_call: TRBJ2-1
d_call: TRBD2
v_call: TRBV29-1
cdr3_aa: CSVLAGGQGEQFF

j_call: TRBJ2-7
d_call: TRBD1
v_call: TRBV13
cdr3_aa: CASSLGWGQGAEQYF

j_call: TRBJ2-7
d_call: TRBD2
v_call: TRBV7-7
cdr3_aa: CASSEGTSGAYEQYF

j_call: TRBJ2-3
d_call: .
v_call: TRBV2
cdr3_aa: CASSGGVGDTQYF